The clone carrying this T cell receptor beta chain has ten or more counts. From unsorted bulk tissue weighing about 17-30 mg, DNA and RNA were co-extracted. Total RNA amounting to 500 ng was the source from which TCR beta cDNA was made with a constant-region primer. Slightly modified ARM-PCR with three nested multiplex PCR rounds yielded TCR beta libraries. Using its own MiXCR run on the multiplex PCR reads, TCRdb lists one record per CDR3 protein. This sample has tens of thousands of distinct CDR3 sequences; 65% to 80% occur once, and the top ten carry just under 20%. The data were taken from a study of tumor-infiltrating lymphocytes in primary liver carcinoma. About the study: The patient population consisted of men and women between 30 and 69 years of age.

Input material: liver tumor tissue from sampling region 1. Described subset: tumor region T1, superior pole. This TCR derives from a man aged 40-55 years with primary liver carcinoma and hepatitis B virus infection.

CDR3 sequence reads: CASSSRDRGETQYF. In DNA, the CDR3 is TGTGCCAGCAGCTCCCGGGACAGGGGAGAGACCCAGTACTTC. V gene TRBV5-4 combines with J gene TRBJ2-5, with 10 bases aligning to TRBD1. CDR1 is SGHNT, CDR2 YYREEE, per germline (reference sequence). The CDR3 has 14 amino acids. After removal of 3 bases from V and 4 bases from J, the junction contained 3 bases not matched to a gene.